The present entry profiles one TCR beta chain with its context. This entry belongs to a study of cytomegalovirus exposure and HLA in healthy donors. The PCR ran on 60 Vbeta and 13 Jbeta primers. Using immunoSEQ multiplex PCR, the repertoire was profiled, and TCRdb retains in-frame clones only, with some absent. The sample has fewer than 180,000 clones, 79% seen once. The V and J ends lost 5 bases and 0 bases respectively, with 13 bases between them. The CDR3 is 15 residues long. Germline CDR1 and CDR2: MDHEN and SYDVKM. This sequence originates from a middle-aged man in good health and CMV-seropositive. Sequences were obtained from PBMCs. The gene calls are TRBV28 and TRBJ1-2; possible D gene TRBD1, 6 bases. The CDR3 region is CASSMGGQSNYGYTF. The CDR3, as DNA: TGTGCCAGCAGTATGGGGGGGCAGTCTAACTATGGCTACACCTTC.